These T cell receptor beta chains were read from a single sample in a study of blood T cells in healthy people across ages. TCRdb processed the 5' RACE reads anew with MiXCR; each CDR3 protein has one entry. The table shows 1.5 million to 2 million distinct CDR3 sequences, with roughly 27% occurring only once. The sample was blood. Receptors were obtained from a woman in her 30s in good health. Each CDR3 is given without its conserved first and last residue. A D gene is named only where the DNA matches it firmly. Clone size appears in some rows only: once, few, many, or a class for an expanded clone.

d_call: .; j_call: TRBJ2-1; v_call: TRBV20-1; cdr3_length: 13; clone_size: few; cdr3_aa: SATAPTGASNEQF
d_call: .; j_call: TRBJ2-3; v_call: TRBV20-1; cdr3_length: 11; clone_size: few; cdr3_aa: SARGFTTDTQY
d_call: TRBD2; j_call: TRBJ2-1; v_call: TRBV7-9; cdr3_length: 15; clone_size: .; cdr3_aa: ASSRPGLAGGTDEQF
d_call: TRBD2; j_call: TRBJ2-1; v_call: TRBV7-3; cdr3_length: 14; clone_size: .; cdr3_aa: ASSASLAGGLDEQF
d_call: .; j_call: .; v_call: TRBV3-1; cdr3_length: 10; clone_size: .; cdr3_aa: AGSQGVHEQY
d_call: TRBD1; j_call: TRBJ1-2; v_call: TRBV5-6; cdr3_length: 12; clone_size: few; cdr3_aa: ASSPDRGKYGYT
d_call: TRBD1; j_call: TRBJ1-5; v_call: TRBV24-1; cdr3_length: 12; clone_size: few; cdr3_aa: ATVRDREGQPQH
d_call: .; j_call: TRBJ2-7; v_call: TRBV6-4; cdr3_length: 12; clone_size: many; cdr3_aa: ASQVEAGTYEQY
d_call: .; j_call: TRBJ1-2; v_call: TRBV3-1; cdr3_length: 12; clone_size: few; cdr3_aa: ASSPGQTRGGYT
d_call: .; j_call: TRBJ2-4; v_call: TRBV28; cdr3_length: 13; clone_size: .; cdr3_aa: ASSLEGGLRNIQY
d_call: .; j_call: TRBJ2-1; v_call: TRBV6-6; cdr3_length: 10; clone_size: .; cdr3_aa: ASNEQGNEQF
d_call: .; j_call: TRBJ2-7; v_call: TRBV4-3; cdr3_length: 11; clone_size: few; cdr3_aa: TSSPSVGDEQY
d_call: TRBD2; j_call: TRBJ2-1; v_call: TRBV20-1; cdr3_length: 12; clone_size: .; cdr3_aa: SASGTSADNEQF
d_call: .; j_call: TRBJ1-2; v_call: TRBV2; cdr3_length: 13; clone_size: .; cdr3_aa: ASSTKEVVRDGYT